The T cell receptor (beta chain) described here comes from a study of cytomegalovirus exposure and HLA in healthy donors. General observations from the study: Three chains linked to CMV were shown in vitro to be specific for CMV antigens.

As concerns this clone: The antigen is not known.

The CDR3 length is 12 residues. The V gene's germline CDR1 is MNHEY and CDR2 SMNVEV (reference sequence). J gave up 6 bases and V 5 bases, and 4 bases lay outside the gene matches. Measured with immunoSEQ multiplex PCR; TCRdb has only the in-frame clones, and not every one. The data contain about 330,000 clones, roughly 87% of them seen just once; the ten biggest clones take up approximately 1.1%. The sequencing sample was made of PBMCs. The sequence was collected from a woman younger than 45 in good health and CMV-seropositive. This chain uses TRBV27 with TRBJ2-7; 7 bases fit TRBD1. DNA of the CDR3: TGTGCCAGCAGTCCTCCAGGGGGCGAGCAGTACTTC. As protein: CASSPPGGEQYF.